The next 9 T cell receptor beta chains were all read from a single sample in a study of blood T cell repertoires in COVID-19. Libraries were prepared by immunoSEQ multiplex PCR; TCRdb keeps only in-frame clonotypes and omits some of them. The profile shows approximately 470,000 clones, about 90% of them singletons. Sequences were obtained from PBMCs or T cells enriched from blood (not recorded which). These receptors all come from a young woman who had recovered from COVID-19.

The chain combines TRBV6-1 with TRBJ1-2; D may be TRBD1 (5 bases). Germline V lookup: CDR1 MNHNS, CDR2 SASEGT. CDR3 length equals 15 residues. The V end was cut by 1 base, the J end by 7 bases, with 16 bases between. CDR3 DNA sequence: TGTGCCAGCAGTGAAGGGGGGGAGGCGGTCGCTGGCTACACCTTC. Protein sequence: CASSEGGEAVAGYTF.

The chain carries TRBV4-1 and TRBJ2-3; a weak D match, TRBD2 (6 bases). V lost 0 bases and J 2 bases, leaving 12 bases between the germline ends. This CDR3 contains 16 residues. CDR1 MGHRA and CDR2 YSYEKL come from the germline V gene. CDR3 protein: CASSQDNAGITDTQYF. The CDR3 nucleotides are TGCGCCAGCAGCCAAGATAATGCGGGGATCACAGATACGCAGTATTTT.

This chain uses TRBV19 with TRBJ2-7; 7 positions match TRBD1. This CDR3 has 14 residues. Germline V gives CDR1 LNHDA, CDR2 SQIVND (reference sequence). Germline trimming cut 3 bases from V and 0 bases from J; bases unmatched to any gene: 2. The CDR3 DNA is TGTGCCAGTAGTATCAGGGACAGCTCCTACGAGCAGTACTTC. Encoded protein: CASSIRDSSYEQYF.

The V and J genes are TRBV9 and TRBJ1-3; D unresolved. V was clipped by 6 bases and J by 0 bases, with 16 bases between them. CDR3 length equals 16 residues. Germline CDR1 SGDLS, CDR2 YYNGEE. The CDR3 reads CASTTGEGYSGNTIYF. CDR3 DNA: TGTGCCAGCACCACCGGGGAGGGATACTCTGGAAACACCATATATTTT.

V and J are TRBV28 and TRBJ1-1; weak D call: TRBD1 (5 bases). V was trimmed by 5 bases and J by 2 bases, leaving 12 bases between them. The CDR3 covers 14 residues. Germline V gene data show CDR1 as MDHEN and CDR2 as SYDVKM. The CDR3 DNA sequence: TGTGCCAGCAGTCGGTTCAGGGATAACACTGAAGCTTTCTTT. This gives the protein CASSRFRDNTEAFF.

The chain is built from TRBV28 and TRBJ2-3; D gene uncertain. The CDR3 length is 13 residues. Trimming cost V 3 bases and J 4 bases, with 8 bases left between them. Looked up from germline, CDR1 is MDHEN and CDR2 is SYDVKM. This CDR3 is CASSLGRADTQYF. The CDR3 DNA reads TGTGCCAGCAGTTTGGGCCGCGCAGATACGCAGTATTTT.

The chain links TRBV10-3 to TRBJ2-1; D is unclear. Trimming left V 0 bases short and J 16 bases short, with 13 bases between. The CDR3 totals 12 residues. The germline CDR1 and CDR2 sequences are ENHRY and SYGVKD. The CDR3 region has the DNA TGTGCCATCAGTGAGTCGAGAACAGCTGCCTTCTTC. As protein: CAISESRTAAFF.

A single count supports this clone. This chain links TRBV18 with TRBJ2-7; D is unclear. Germline V gene data show CDR1 as KGHSH and CDR2 as LQKENI. V lost 2 bases to trimming and J lost 3 bases, with 14 bases between them. The CDR3 consists of 15 residues. The DNA of the CDR3 is TGTGCCAGCTCACCAAGAGCACAGATCGACTACGAGCAGTACTTC. Translation gives CASSPRAQIDYEQYF.

CDR3 protein: CASSSSGLTGSPLHF. As DNA, the CDR3 is TGTGCCAGCAGTTCCTCTGGCCTAACGGGATCACCCCTCCACTTT. The chain recombines TRBV6-5 with TRBJ1-6; no definite D call. V was shortened by 4 bases and J by 10 bases, with 17 bases between the two germline ends. Germline V gene data show CDR1 as MNHEY and CDR2 as SVGAGI. The CDR3 totals 15 residues.